One sample yielded the 30 T cell receptor beta chains listed below, sequenced in a study of shared clonotypes between healthy human individuals. Profiled with immunoSEQ multiplex PCR; TCRdb holds only in-frame clones, not every one. The table lists 2 million to 3 million clones, more than 85% of them singletons. The source material was naive CD4+ T cells from PBMCs. Subset indicated: CD45RA+ positively selected. The source of these receptors is a man between 18 and 35 years old in good health. Some clones in this sample may be carry-over from other donors' samples.

The V call is TRBV5-1, the J call TRBJ2-1; 8 bases match TRBD2. The CDR3 has 15 amino acids. Losses at the gene ends were 1 base for V and 4 bases for J; bases not matched to a gene: 4. The germline gives CDR1 SGHRS, CDR2 YFSETQ. The DNA of the CDR3 is TGCGCCAGCAGCTTGTCTAGCGGGCATTACAATGAGCAGTTCTTC. As protein: CASSLSSGHYNEQFF.

This clone was seen more than once but under ten times. The chain combines TRBV7-2 with TRBJ1-5; 7 positions match TRBD1. J was trimmed by 4 bases and V by 1 base; bases with no gene match: 13. CDR3 length: 18 residues. Looked up from germline, CDR1 is SGHTA and CDR2 is FQGNSA. CDR3 DNA: TGTGCCAGCAGCTTAGTTATGTGGGACAGAGGAGGGAATCAGCCCCAGCATTTT. It codes for CASSLVMWDRGGNQPQHF.

This chain joins TRBV5-5 and TRBJ2-2, with D possibly being TRBD2 (6 bases). This CDR3 comprises 16 residues. Trimming stripped 5 bases from V and 3 bases from J, with 17 bases between. The germline CDR1 and CDR2 sequences are SGHKS and YYEKEE (reference sequence). DNA of the CDR3: TGTGCCAGCAGGGTTGGAGGGTTTACTGACACCGGGGAGCTGTTTTTT. It codes for CASRVGGFTDTGELFF.

The rearrangement uses TRBV28 and TRBJ1-3; D unclear. The CDR3 sequence is 16 residues long. Germline V CDR1 and CDR2: MDHEN, SYDVKM. Trimming took off 2 bases at V and 0 bases at J, with 11 bases between the two ends. CDR3 loop: CASSLAQLLSGNTIYF. The CDR3 nucleotides read TGTGCCAGCAGTTTAGCCCAGCTCCTCTCTGGAAACACCATATATTTT. Supplemented by reference TRBV28 and TRBJ1-3, the full variable domain reads DVKVTQSSRYLVKRTGEKVFLECVQDMDHENMFWYRQDPGLGLRLIYFSYDVKMKEKGDIPEGYSVSREKKERFSLILESASTNQTSMYLCASSLAQLLSGNTIYFGEGSWLTVV.

The gene calls are TRBV19 and TRBJ2-2; no clear D gene. The CDR3 runs to 13 residues. Germline CDR1 and CDR2: LNHDA and SQIVND (reference sequence). V was shortened by 3 bases and J by 5 bases, with 7 bases between the two germline ends. The CDR3: CASSISRTGELFF. In DNA, the CDR3 is TGTGCCAGTAGTATTTCCAGGACCGGGGAGCTGTTTTTT.

The chain uses TRBV28 and TRBJ2-1, with TRBD2 matching 10 bases. V was pared by 8 bases and J by 10 bases, with 20 bases of the junction left unmatched. This CDR3 has 17 amino acids. From germline, CDR1 is MDHEN and CDR2 SYDVKM. The CDR3 region is CASPPALRSGRAWEQFF. The CDR3 DNA sequence: TGTGCCAGCCCCCCCGCCCTGAGGAGCGGGAGGGCCTGGGAGCAGTTCTTC.

V usage is TRBV7-7 and J usage is TRBJ2-5; TRBD2 matches 14 bases. Trimming at V came to 5 bases and at J to 5 bases, leaving 4 bases not matched to a gene. CDR1 is SSHAT, CDR2 FNYEAQ, per germline (reference sequence). The CDR3 is 15 amino acids. CDR3 nucleotide sequence: TGTGCCAGCAGCCCTCGACTAGCGGGAGGGGAGACCCAGTACTTC. As protein: CASSPRLAGGETQYF.

Concerning this clone itself: The junction differs from germline at one of its ends, possibly a read error. The chain joins TRBV15 to TRBJ1-1, with TRBD1 matching 7 bases. Germline values: CDR1 LNHNV, CDR2 YYDKDF (reference sequence). The CDR3 contains 13 residues. The CDR3 DNA follows: TGTGCCACCAGAAGAGCAGGGGGCACTGAAGCTTTCTTT. Translation gives CATRRAGGTEAFF.

This clone is a singleton in its sample. V gene TRBV9 combines with J gene TRBJ1-2, with D unclear. The CDR3 totals 14 residues. The germline V gene has CDR1 SGDLS and CDR2 YYNGEE. V lost 3 bases, J lost 8 bases, and 17 bases lay in between. CDR3 protein: CASSARQDSGGYTF. The CDR3 region has the DNA TGTGCCAGCAGCGCCCGCCAGGACTCTGGGGGCTACACCTTC.

The rearrangement links TRBV6-1 to TRBJ1-1; D is undetermined. CDR1 is MNHNS and CDR2 is SASEGT in the germline V gene. V gave up 5 bases and J gave up 0 bases, with 10 bases separating them. The CDR3 is 14 amino acids. The CDR3 region is CASSIGQMNTEAFF. CDR3 coding DNA: TGTGCCAGCAGTATCGGCCAGATGAACACTGAAGCTTTCTTT.

The rearrangement links TRBV6-5 to TRBJ2-1; the D is unclear. Germline V gene data show CDR1 as MNHEY and CDR2 as SVGAGI. This CDR3 contains 14 residues. Trimming stripped 5 bases from V and 5 bases from J, with 13 bases between. CDR3 in amino acids: CASSPSLSDNEQFF. The CDR3 nucleotides read TGTGCCAGCAGTCCCTCCCTCAGCGACAATGAGCAGTTCTTC.

The gene calls are TRBV9 and TRBJ2-1, with TRBD1 identical over 11 bases. The V and J ends lost 4 bases and 3 bases, in that order; junction bases with no gene match: 6. This CDR3 has 16 residues. Per germline, CDR1 SGDLS and CDR2 YYNGEE. This CDR3 reads CASSRGQGGNYNEQFF. The CDR3 DNA follows: TGTGCCAGCAGCCGGGGACAGGGGGGGAACTACAATGAGCAGTTCTTC. Full variable domain (remainder filled in from reference TRBV9 and TRBJ2-1): DSGVTQTPKHLITATGQRVTLRCSPRSGDLSVYWYQQSLDQGLQFLIQYYNGEERAKGNILERFSAQQFPDLHSELNLSSLELGDSALYFCASSRGQGGNYNEQFFGPGTRLTVL.

The rearrangement joins TRBV27 to TRBJ2-2; 14 nucleotides agree with TRBD2. J gave up 4 bases and V 5 bases, and 6 bases lay outside the gene matches. CDR1 and CDR2 (germline): MNHEY, SMNVEV (reference sequence). The CDR3 runs to 17 residues. CDR3 DNA: TGTGCCAGCAGTCGAACAGGGACTAGCGGGAGCACCGGGGAGCTGTTTTTT. It yields the protein CASSRTGTSGSTGELFF.

The chain has TRBV5-1 and TRBJ2-5; 12 nucleotides align to TRBD1. V was pared by 7 bases and J by 5 bases, with 6 bases of the junction left unmatched. CDR3 size: 14 residues. CDR1 SGHRS and CDR2 YFSETQ come from the germline V gene. The CDR3 coding sequence is TGCGCCAGCGCCGCCGGGACAGGGGGCGAGACCCAGTACTTC. This sequence encodes CASAAGTGGETQYF. The variable domain in full, completed from reference TRBV5-1 and TRBJ2-5, reads KAGVTQTPRYLIKTRGQQVTLSCSPISGHRSVSWYQQTPGQGLQFLFEYFSETQRNKGNFPGRFSGRQFSNSRSEMNVSTLELGDSALYLCASAAGTGGETQYFGPGTRLLVL.

In regard to this clone: Other nucleotide sequences from this sample produce the same CDR3. The chain has TRBV28 and TRBJ1-5, with D unclear. Germline V gives CDR1 MDHEN, CDR2 SYDVKM. V was cut by 5 bases and J by 2 bases, with 10 bases left in between. CDR3 size: 14 residues. The CDR3 region has the DNA TGTGCCAGCAGTCCCAATTCAGGCAATCAGCCCCAGCATTTT. Translated: CASSPNSGNQPQHF.

The sample holds one count of this clone. The chain combines TRBV2 with TRBJ1-6; D gene unclear. V lost 11 bases and J 7 bases, leaving 15 bases between the germline ends. Per the germline V gene, CDR1 is SNHLY and CDR2 is FYNNEI. The CDR3 totals 13 residues. In nucleotides, the CDR3 is TGTGCCTCACCACGGAGCCTAAATTCACCCCTCCACTTT. This sequence encodes CASPRSLNSPLHF.

The chain carries TRBV18 and TRBJ2-6; D is unclear. Trimming shortened V by 0 bases and J by 1 base, and 4 bases separated the two germline ends. Germline V gene data show CDR1 as KGHSH and CDR2 as LQKENI. The CDR3 spans 15 residues. In DNA form, the CDR3 reads TGTGCCAGCTCACCACCTAGATCTGGGGCCAACGTCCTGACTTTC. It codes for CASSPPRSGANVLTF.

About this clone: A read error may produce the germline difference seen at one junction end. This chain joins TRBV6-1 and TRBJ2-5, with 7 bases identical to TRBD2. Germline assignment: CDR1 MNHNS and CDR2 SASEGT. The CDR3 length is 16 residues. In DNA form, the CDR3 reads TGTGCCAGCAGGGAAGGGACTGTCGGAGCGGGGGAGACCCAGTACTTC. This encodes CASREGTVGAGETQYF.

The gene calls are TRBV29-1 and TRBJ2-1; 10 nucleotides align to TRBD2. CDR1 SQVTM and CDR2 ANQGSEA come from the germline V gene. The CDR3 length is 13 residues. V lost 6 bases and J lost 9; bases outside the gene matches: 8. Here the CDR3 reads CSVAASGSTEQFF. Here the CDR3 DNA reads TGCAGCGTGGCTGCTAGCGGGAGTACTGAGCAGTTCTTC.

V gene TRBV6-1 combines with J gene TRBJ2-1; a weak D match, TRBD2 (7 bases). The ends were cut back, 3 bases at V and 9 bases at J, with 21 bases in the middle. Germline assignment: CDR1 MNHNS and CDR2 SASEGT. The CDR3 contains 16 residues. CDR3 sequence reads: CASSDHPTAGAGEQFF. The CDR3 DNA follows: TGTGCCAGCAGTGATCACCCAACGGCGGGGGCAGGTGAGCAGTTCTTC.

The chain is built from TRBV11-2 and TRBJ2-7; weak D call: TRBD1 (6 bases). V was pared by 4 bases and J by 4 bases, with 14 bases between. Germline V lookup: CDR1 SGHAT, CDR2 FQNNGV. The CDR3 has 14 amino acids. The chain's CDR3 is CASSSTKTGYEQYF. In nucleotides, the CDR3 is TGTGCCAGCAGCTCAACCAAAACAGGGTACGAGCAGTACTTC. The variable domain in full, completed from reference TRBV11-2 and TRBJ2-7, reads EAGVAQSPRYKIIEKRQSVAFWCNPISGHATLYWYQQILGQGPKLLIQFQNNGVVDDSQLPKDRFSAERLKGVDSTLKIQPAKLEDSAVYLCASSSTKTGYEQYFGPGTRLTVT.

V usage is TRBV28 and J usage is TRBJ1-2; no clear D gene. Per the germline V gene, CDR1 is MDHEN and CDR2 is SYDVKM. V lost 2 bases, J lost 8 bases, and 15 bases lay in between. The CDR3 spans 14 residues. The CDR3 DNA reads TGTGCCAGCAGTTTAGTTGGAGAGCCATGGGGCTACACCTTC. Protein sequence: CASSLVGEPWGYTF.

The chain carries TRBV7-2 and TRBJ2-7; a weak D match, TRBD1 (6 bases). Germline loops: CDR1 SGHTA, CDR2 FQGNSA. V gave up 5 bases and J gave up 7 bases, with 18 bases separating them. CDR3 size: 14 residues. CDR3 nucleotide sequence: TGTGCCAGCAGCGTCCACAGGGCTGATGGGGAGCAGTACTTC. Residues: CASSVHRADGEQYF. Complete variable domain (other parts from reference TRBV7-2 and TRBJ2-7): GAGVSQSPSNKVTEKGKDVELRCDPISGHTALYWYRQSLGQGLEFLIYFQGNSAPDKSGLPSDRFSAERTGGSVSTLTIQRTQQEDSAVYLCASSVHRADGEQYFGPGTRLTVT.

The V gene is TRBV5-1, the J gene TRBJ2-7; 11 bases fit TRBD2. The V gene's germline CDR1 is SGHRS and CDR2 YFSETQ. The CDR3 runs 15 residues. V lost 4 bases, J lost 7 bases, and 10 bases stayed unmatched. The CDR3 protein is CASSPELAGVKEQYF. The CDR3 DNA reads as TGCGCCAGCAGCCCCGAACTAGCGGGAGTTAAGGAGCAGTACTTC.

Comment on this clone: The sample contains more than one DNA sequence encoding this CDR3. The chain links TRBV30 to TRBJ2-3; TRBD2 agrees at 8 bases. Germline-derived CDR1 and CDR2 are GTSNPN and SVGIG (reference sequence). Trimming removed 0 bases from V and 3 bases from J; junction bases left unmatched: 5. The CDR3 spans 15 residues. The DNA of the CDR3 is TGTGCCTGGAGTGTTGGAAGCGGGAGTACAGATACGCAGTATTTT. Protein sequence: CAWSVGSGSTDTQYF.

V usage is TRBV6-1 and J usage is TRBJ2-7, with D possibly being TRBD2 (6 bases). Germline V CDR1 and CDR2: MNHNS, SASEGT. Trimming removed 8 bases from V and 1 base from J, with 18 bases in between. This CDR3 spans 15 amino acids. CDR3: CASGRGVAVSYEQYF. The CDR3 coding sequence is TGTGCCAGCGGACGAGGGGTAGCGGTATCCTACGAGCAGTACTTC.

The V gene is TRBV18, the J gene TRBJ1-1; tentatively, D is TRBD1 (5 bases). Trimming took off 3 bases at V and 0 bases at J, with 17 bases between the two ends. The CDR3 spans 17 residues. From germline, CDR1 is KGHSH and CDR2 LQKENI. Written as DNA, the CDR3 is TGTGCCAGCTCACCCAGGTATACAGGTGTGATGAACACTGAAGCTTTCTTT. Protein: CASSPRYTGVMNTEAFF.

This sequence joins TRBV15 and TRBJ2-7; either TRBD1 or TRBD2 may supply D (5 bases each). CDR1 is LNHNV and CDR2 is YYDKDF in the germline V gene (reference sequence). Between the trimmed V and J ends, which lost 5 bases and 2 bases, there was a span of 16 bases. This CDR3 spans 15 amino acids. DNA of the CDR3: TGTGCCACCAGCGGTCCCGGGACGTCGGCCTACGAGCAGTACTTC. It is translated as CATSGPGTSAYEQYF.

V and J are TRBV7-3 and TRBJ2-3, with no clear D. Germline CDR1 and CDR2: SGHTA and FQGTGA. The CDR3 is 14 residues long. V lost 0 bases and J lost 3, with 7 bases in between. CDR3 amino acids: CASSLTGVTDTQYF. CDR3 in DNA: TGTGCCAGCAGCTTAACGGGTGTGACAGATACGCAGTATTTT.

The CDR3, as DNA: TGTGCCAGCAGTTCAACGACAGGGATGAGAGGTGGCTACACCTTC. Its translation is CASSSTTGMRGGYTF. The chain has TRBV27 and TRBJ1-2; 7 nucleotides match TRBD1. CDR1 is MNHEY, CDR2 SMNVEV, per germline (reference sequence). The CDR3 extends over 15 amino acids. V lost 4 bases to trimming and J lost 7 bases; unmatched junction nucleotides: 12.